Following are 31 T cell receptor beta chains from one sample sequenced in a study of T cell responses to AZD1222 COVID-19 vaccine. Repertoires were generated with immunoSEQ multiplex PCR, while TCRdb's copy carries only in-frame clones and drops some. This sample yields tens of thousands of clones, of which around 90% are seen a single time; approximately 5.4% belongs to the top ten. The source material was peripheral blood, sampled on day 0 of MenACWY control vaccination. These receptors all stem from an adult in good health.

V usage is TRBV6-2 or TRBV6-3 and J usage is TRBJ1-6; D may be TRBD1 (5 bases). With 0 bases removed from V and 6 bases from J, the gap between germline ends came to 6 bases. Germline V gene lookup returns CDR1 MNHEY and CDR2 SVGEGT. This CDR3 spans 14 amino acids. Written as DNA, the CDR3 is TGTGCCAGCAGTTACTCGGGGCCTAATTCACCCCTCCACTTT. This gives the protein CASSYSGPNSPLHF.

V is TRBV18 and J is TRBJ1-1, with D hard to call. The CDR3 runs to 12 residues. Germline-derived CDR1 and CDR2 are KGHSH and LQKENI. The V end lost 4 bases, the J end lost 2 bases, and 5 bases lay between the germline ends. The CDR3 nucleotides are TGTGCCAGCTCACAGGTAAACACTGAAGCTTTCTTT. Residues: CASSQVNTEAFF.

The genes are TRBV23-1 and TRBJ1-1; no clear D. TRBV23-1 is an open reading frame, and its role is uncertain. Trimming left V 1 base short and J 3 bases short, with 9 bases between. CDR3 length: 14 residues. The CDR3 region has the DNA TGCGCCAGCAGTCAATTGTGCTTTGACACTGAAGCTTTCTTT. It encodes CASSQLCFDTEAFF.

This sequence joins TRBV28 and TRBJ2-7; 7 nucleotides match TRBD1. CDR3 size: 15 residues. Trimming cost V 5 bases and J 1 base; bases outside gene matches: 8. Germline loops: CDR1 MDHEN, CDR2 SYDVKM. The CDR3 DNA is TGTGCCAGCAGTCCGACGGGACAGCTTTCCTACGAGCAGTACTTC. Protein product: CASSPTGQLSYEQYF.

The V call is TRBV5-6, the J call TRBJ1-2, with D maybe TRBD1 (5 bases). The germline V gene encodes CDR1 SGHDT and CDR2 YYEEEE. Trimming took off 1 base at V and 1 base at J, with 17 bases between the two ends. The CDR3 runs 17 residues. This CDR3 reads CASSLLAGAAGNYGYTF. The CDR3 region has the DNA TGTGCCAGCAGCTTGCTAGCCGGGGCCGCAGGTAACTATGGCTACACCTTC.

V usage is TRBV30 and J usage is TRBJ1-1, with D hard to call. This CDR3 is built from 13 residues. Trimming removed 4 bases from V and 1 base from J, with 10 bases in between. CDR1 is GTSNPN and CDR2 is SVGIG in the germline V gene (reference sequence). This CDR3 is CAWNQTPNTEAFF. In DNA, the CDR3 is TGTGCCTGGAATCAAACTCCGAACACTGAAGCTTTCTTT.

The chain couples TRBV18 to TRBJ1-2; D gene ambiguous. The CDR3 loop spans 12 amino acids. With 0 bases removed from V and 7 bases from J, the gap between germline ends came to 6 bases. Per the germline V gene, CDR1 is KGHSH and CDR2 is LQKENI. The DNA for the CDR3 is TGTGCCAGCTCACCACCGAGTGGTGGCTACACCTTC. It specifies CASSPPSGGYTF.

The rearrangement uses TRBV28 and TRBJ1-2, with a tentative D call TRBD1 (5 bases). The CDR3 contains 15 residues. V lost 6 bases and J lost 4, with 18 bases in between. CDR1 is MDHEN and CDR2 is SYDVKM in the germline V gene. The CDR3 DNA reads as TGTGCCAGCAGACTACTCCAGGGTTTGTCCTATGGCTACACCTTC. Translating gives CASRLLQGLSYGYTF.

The chain is built from TRBV12-5 and TRBJ2-1, with a weak D call TRBD1 (5 bases). The CDR3 sequence is 13 residues long. Germline CDR1 reads LGHNT; CDR2 reads FRNRAP. V shed 1 base and J shed 4 bases, with 5 bases lying between them. CDR3: CASGLDRYNEQFF. CDR3 coding DNA: TGTGCTAGTGGTTTGGACAGGTACAATGAGCAGTTCTTC.

The gene calls are TRBV14 and TRBJ2-1; 11 bases map to TRBD2. V lost 2 bases to trimming and J lost 3 bases; unmatched junction nucleotides: 12. This CDR3 is 19 amino acids long. CDR1 and CDR2 (germline): SGHDN, FVKESK. CDR3 sequence reads: CASSQQQGLAGGDYNEQFF. For the CDR3, the DNA is TGTGCCAGCAGCCAACAACAAGGGCTAGCGGGGGGAGACTACAATGAGCAGTTCTTC.

J is TRBJ1-5 and V is TRBV10-3; tentative D call: TRBD1 (5 bases). The CDR3 runs to 15 residues. The V gene lost 0 bases and the J gene lost 2 bases, with 8 bases spanning the gap. Germline V gene data show CDR1 as ENHRY and CDR2 as SYGVKD. This CDR3 is CAISESQGGNQPQHF. The CDR3 region has the DNA TGTGCCATCAGTGAGTCGCAGGGCGGCAATCAGCCCCAGCATTTT.

The sample holds a few counts of this clone. The genes are TRBV5-1 and TRBJ1-2, with 7 bases aligning to TRBD1. The V and J ends lost 4 bases and 2 bases, in that order; junction bases with no gene match: 8. The CDR3 has 15 residues. Germline CDR1 SGHRS, CDR2 YFSETQ. CDR3: CASSPWDRPNYGYTF. CDR3 coding DNA: TGCGCCAGCAGCCCATGGGACAGACCCAACTATGGCTACACCTTC.

The gene calls are TRBV29-1 and TRBJ2-7, with 8 bases matching TRBD2. Germline CDR1 and CDR2: SQVTM and ANQGSEA. The trim removed 7 bases at V and 0 bases at J, leaving 8 bases unmatched. The CDR3 is 14 amino acids. CDR3: CSAREGASSYEQYF. For the CDR3, the DNA is TGCAGCGCACGGGAGGGCGCTAGCTCCTACGAGCAGTACTTC.

The chain is built from TRBV9 and TRBJ2-7; 9 nucleotides align to TRBD1. Trimming cost V 3 bases and J 4 bases; bases outside gene matches: 8. The CDR3 is made up of 15 amino acids. Per germline, CDR1 SGDLS and CDR2 YYNGEE. The CDR3, as DNA: TGTGCCAGCAGCGAAGGGACAGGGACTTTATACGAGCAGTACTTC. Translating gives CASSEGTGTLYEQYF.

This chain links TRBV11-2 with TRBJ2-7; D is perhaps TRBD1 or TRBD2 (5 bases each). The CDR3 spans 14 residues. V gave up 0 bases and J gave up 4 bases, with 10 bases separating them. Germline values: CDR1 SGHAT, CDR2 FQNNGV. The CDR3 sequence: CASSLDGGKYEQYF. DNA for the CDR3: TGTGCCAGCAGCTTAGATGGGGGTAAATACGAGCAGTACTTC.

In nucleotides, the CDR3 is TGTGCCAGCAGCTTGGCGGCCAGGGTTATCGCCGGGGAGCTGTTTTTT. Translation gives CASSLAARVIAGELFF. The chain uses TRBV5-6 and TRBJ2-2; a possible D gene is TRBD1 (5 bases). This CDR3 spans 16 amino acids. Germline V gene data show CDR1 as SGHDT and CDR2 as YYEEEE. With 0 bases removed from V and 6 bases from J, the gap between germline ends came to 15 bases. The variable domain in full, completed from reference TRBV5-6 and TRBJ2-2, reads DAGVTQSPTHLIKTRGQQVTLRCSPKSGHDTVSWYQQALGQGPQFIFQYYEEEERQRGNFPDRFSGHQFPNYSSELNVNALLLGDSALYLCASSLAARVIAGELFFGEGSRLTVL.

The chain links TRBV7-2 to TRBJ2-3; D is uncertain. The V and J ends lost 3 bases and 2 bases respectively, with 3 bases between them. The CDR3 covers 12 residues. In germline, CDR1 is SGHTA, CDR2 FQGNSA. CDR3 coding DNA: TGTGCCAGCAGCTTGTACACAGATACGCAGTATTTT. Residues: CASSLYTDTQYF.

V is TRBV29-1 and J is TRBJ1-1; D is unclear. V lost 4 bases and J lost 0, with 3 bases in between. The CDR3 has 11 amino acids. Per germline, CDR1 SQVTM and CDR2 ANQGSEA. DNA of the CDR3: TGCAGCGTTGCAGTGAACACTGAAGCTTTCTTT. Protein product: CSVAVNTEAFF.

The rearrangement links TRBV6-1 to TRBJ1-5, with D possibly being TRBD1 (5 bases). Trimming removed 1 base from V and 0 bases from J, with 10 bases in between. The CDR3 runs 16 residues. Germline values: CDR1 MNHNS, CDR2 SASEGT. CDR3 residues: CASSEGQLHSNQPQHF. The DNA of the CDR3 is TGTGCCAGCAGTGAAGGACAGCTTCATAGCAATCAGCCCCAGCATTTT.

The rearrangement uses TRBV5-4 and TRBJ2-2; 9 bases map to TRBD1. The CDR3 is 15 residues long. V dropped 3 bases and J dropped 4; count of bases not matched to a gene: 4. Per germline, CDR1 SGHNT and CDR2 YYREEE (reference sequence). The CDR3 sequence: CASSSPTGGTGELFF. DNA of the CDR3: TGTGCCAGCAGCTCCCCGACAGGGGGCACCGGGGAGCTGTTTTTT.

The V call is TRBV30, the J call TRBJ1-2, with D possibly matching TRBD1 (6 bases). The germline V and J ends were trimmed by 3 bases and 8 bases, with 16 bases remaining between them. CDR1 is GTSNPN, CDR2 SVGIG, per germline (reference sequence). CDR3 size: 13 residues. CDR3 region: CAWRRGTPGGYTF. In nucleotides, the CDR3 is TGTGCCTGGAGGAGGGGGACACCGGGAGGCTACACCTTC.

The CDR3 DNA sequence: TGCGCCAGCAGCCCACTCCCGGTGGGGGAGCTGTTTTTT. Translating it yields CASSPLPVGELFF. The gene calls are TRBV4-1 and TRBJ2-2; no clear D gene. This CDR3 is 13 amino acids long. The V and J ends lost 4 bases and 8 bases respectively, with 11 bases between them. Looked up from germline, CDR1 is MGHRA and CDR2 is YSYEKL.

This clone was seen only a few times. V and J are TRBV11-3 and TRBJ1-2, with 8 positions matching TRBD1. The germline CDR1 and CDR2 sequences are SGHNT and YENEEA. This CDR3 is built from 14 residues. The ends lost 2 bases at V and 2 bases at J; junction bases unmatched: 1. In DNA, the CDR3 is TGTGCCAGCAGCTTAAGACAGGGGAACTATGGCTACACCTTC. Amino acid sequence: CASSLRQGNYGYTF.

The rearrangement uses TRBV5-1 and TRBJ1-1, with unresolved D. This CDR3 region has 15 residues. The germline CDR1 and CDR2 sequences are SGHRS and YFSETQ. Trimming cost V 4 bases and J 2 bases, with 15 bases left between them. In nucleotides, the CDR3 is TGCGCCAGCAGCACCGGAGGCGGCTCAAACACTGAAGCTTTCTTT. Amino acid sequence: CASSTGGGSNTEAFF.

The chain uses TRBV25-1 and TRBJ1-6; 7 bases align to TRBD1. Germline CDR1 reads MGHDK; CDR2 reads SYGVNS. The CDR3 is made up of 16 amino acids. V was clipped by 3 bases and J by 8 bases; unmatched bases: 10. The CDR3 loop is CASSDFTGTAYSPLHF. The DNA of the CDR3 is TGTGCCAGCAGTGATTTTACCGGGACAGCCTATTCACCCCTCCACTTT. Full variable domain (remainder filled in from reference TRBV25-1 and TRBJ1-6): EADIYQTPRYLVIGTGKKITLECSQTMGHDKMYWYQQDPGMELHLIHYSYGVNSTEKGDLSSESTVSRIRTEHFPLTLESARPSHTSQYLCASSDFTGTAYSPLHFGNGTRLTVT.

This clone was seen just once. The genes are TRBV6-5 and TRBJ1-2; TRBD1 is a possible D gene (6 bases). The CDR3 runs to 15 residues. From germline, CDR1 is MNHEY and CDR2 SVGAGI. V lost 0 bases to trimming and J lost 8 bases, with 16 bases between them. CDR3 sequence (DNA): TGTGCCAGCAGTTACTCGGTCCCCACGCAGGGGGGCTACACCTTC. This sequence encodes CASSYSVPTQGGYTF.

The CDR3 coding sequence is TGTGCCAGCAGTGATTACGGGGGCACAGATACGCAGTATTTT. It codes for CASSDYGGTDTQYF. V is TRBV2 and J is TRBJ2-3, with a possible D match to TRBD2 (5 bases). The CDR3 covers 14 residues. Trimming took off 3 bases at V and 1 base at J, with 8 bases between the two ends. CDR1 SNHLY and CDR2 FYNNEI come from the germline V gene.

V gene TRBV5-1 combines with J gene TRBJ2-1, with 8 bases fitting TRBD1. This CDR3 is 15 amino acids long. V shed 5 bases, J shed 5 bases, and the junction held 9 bases outside the gene matches. Germline V gene lookup returns CDR1 SGHRS and CDR2 YFSETQ. The CDR3 reads CASSYDRGRNNEQFF. Here the CDR3 DNA reads TGCGCCAGCAGTTATGACAGGGGAAGGAACAATGAGCAGTTCTTC.

The V call is TRBV6-5, the J call TRBJ1-2, with D unresolved. Trimming stripped 7 bases from V and 7 bases from J, with 13 bases between. The CDR3 has 12 residues. Germline loops: CDR1 MNHEY, CDR2 SVGAGI. The CDR3 spells CASTLRMSGYTF. In DNA, the CDR3 is TGTGCCAGCACCCTGCGGATGAGTGGCTACACCTTC.

This clone was recorded only once. J is TRBJ1-5 and V is TRBV9, with TRBD1 as a possible D gene (6 bases). The CDR3 spans 16 residues. Germline V gives CDR1 SGDLS, CDR2 YYNGEE. Trimming cost V 1 base and J 6 bases, with 17 bases left between them. This CDR3 is CASSVLLRGMGQPQHF. The CDR3 DNA reads TGTGCCAGCAGCGTATTATTAAGGGGGATGGGTCAGCCCCAGCATTTT.

The genes are TRBV3-1 (or the pseudogene TRBV3-2) and TRBJ1-1, with D maybe TRBD1 (5 bases). The CDR3 spans 16 residues. V was cut by 4 bases and J by 7 bases, with 22 bases left in between. Germline CDR1 is LGHDT and CDR2 is YNNKEL (reference sequence). CDR3 nucleotides: TGTGCCAGCAGCCCCCCTGGAAAGGGGTTGCTGTTTGAAGCTTTCTTT. Translation: CASSPPGKGLLFEAFF.